This T cell receptor (beta chain) was identified during a study of T cell repertoires in cytomegalovirus infection. Study-level information: Matching HLA type, along with CMV infection, was indicated by public TCR beta signatures.

Via MiXCR, TCRdb re-called the reads, giving one row per CDR3 protein. The sample includes 200,000 to 250,000 distinct CDR3 sequences, under 25% of them seen just once. Germline V lookup: CDR1 MNHNY, CDR2 SVGAGI (reference sequence). Trimming cost V 2 bases and J 5 bases; bases outside gene matches: 4. CDR3 length: 14 amino acids. The chain has TRBV6-6 and TRBJ2-7, with 9 bases lining up with TRBD1. Sequencing input: CD8+ T cells from PBMCs. The source is a human donor in good health (CMV status not recorded). Some clones in this sample may be carry-over from other donors' samples. Here the CDR3 reads CASSYPGQGDEQYF. The DNA of the CDR3 is TGTGCCAGCAGTTACCCGGGACAGGGTGACGAGCAGTACTTC.